The 4 T cell receptor beta chains listed next were all sequenced from one sample in a study of cytomegalovirus exposure and HLA in healthy donors. 13 Jbeta primers and 60 Vbeta primers were used for the PCR. Using immunoSEQ multiplex PCR, the repertoire was profiled, and TCRdb retains in-frame clones only, with some absent. The sample includes 85,000 to 100,000 clones, over 65% of them seen just once. The sample consisted of PBMCs. The receptors here all came from a woman in her sixties in good health and CMV-seronegative.

The rearrangement joins TRBV4-3 to TRBJ1-2; TRBD1 aligns across 8 bases. CDR1 is LGHNA and CDR2 is YSLEER in the germline V gene. This CDR3 has 15 residues. J was trimmed by 8 bases and V by 4 bases; bases with no gene match: 12. CDR3 amino acids: CASSPQAGGAGGYTF. The CDR3 DNA reads as TGCGCCAGCAGCCCACAGGCAGGGGGCGCCGGGGGCTACACCTTC.

The V gene is TRBV6-5, the J gene TRBJ2-5, with D unclear. CDR3 size: 15 residues. Trimming cost V 0 bases and J 2 bases, with 10 bases left between them. Germline V gene sequence: CDR1 MNHEY, CDR2 SVGAGI. CDR3 bases: TGTGCCAGCAGTTACTCGACTCGAGGACAAGAGACCCAGTACTTC. It encodes CASSYSTRGQETQYF.

This chain connects TRBV5-1 to TRBJ2-5, with 7 bases identical to TRBD1. Germline CDR1 and CDR2: SGHRS and YFSETQ. This CDR3 region has 14 residues. J lost 5 bases, V lost 5 bases, and 9 bases had no gene match. The CDR3 here is CASRRDSDLETQYF. As DNA, the CDR3 is TGCGCCAGCAGACGGGACAGCGATCTTGAGACCCAGTACTTC.

The rearrangement joins TRBV7-9 to TRBJ2-1; 7 positions agree with TRBD2. V lost 5 bases, J lost 4 bases, and 11 bases stayed unmatched. Germline V lookup: CDR1 SEHNR, CDR2 FQNEAQ (reference sequence). The CDR3 extends over 16 amino acids. The CDR3 region is CASSPSGLQAYNEQFF. Written as DNA, the CDR3 is TGTGCCAGCAGCCCATCGGGACTACAGGCTTACAATGAGCAGTTCTTC.